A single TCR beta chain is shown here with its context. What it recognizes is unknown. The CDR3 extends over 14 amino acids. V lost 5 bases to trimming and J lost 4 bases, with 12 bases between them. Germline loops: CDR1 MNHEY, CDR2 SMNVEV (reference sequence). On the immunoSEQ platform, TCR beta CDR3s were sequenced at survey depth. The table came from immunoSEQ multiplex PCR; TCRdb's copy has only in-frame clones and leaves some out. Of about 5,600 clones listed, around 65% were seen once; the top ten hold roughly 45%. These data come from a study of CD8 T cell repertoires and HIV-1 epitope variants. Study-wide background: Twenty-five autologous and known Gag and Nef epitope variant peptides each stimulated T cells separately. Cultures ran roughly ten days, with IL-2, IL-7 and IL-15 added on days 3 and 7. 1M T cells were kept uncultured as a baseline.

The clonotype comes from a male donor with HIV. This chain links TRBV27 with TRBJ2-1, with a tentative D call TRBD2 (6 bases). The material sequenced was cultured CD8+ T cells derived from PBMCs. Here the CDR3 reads CASSAGQAYNEQFF. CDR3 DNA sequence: TGTGCCAGCAGTGCGGGGCAGGCATACAATGAGCAGTTCTTC.